A selection of T cell receptor beta chains follows, all from one sample in a study of T cell responses to AZD1222 COVID-19 vaccine. The assay was immunoSEQ multiplex PCR, and TCRdb's table has in-frame clones only and misses some. The data hold about 150,000 clones, with roughly 87% observed a single time. This specimen consisted of peripheral blood, obtained 28 days after the second AZD1222 dose. The receptors were sampled from an adult who received the AZD1222 COVID-19 vaccine. The CDR3 runs from the conserved cysteine through the conserved F or W. D genes are given only for firm matches. Only part of the rows carry a size: once, few, many, or a class if the clone is expanded.

clone size | D gene | J gene | V gene | CDR3 DNA | CDR3 protein
once | NA | TRBJ1-2 | TRBV19 | TGTGCCAGTGCCGCGGGAGGTAACTATGGCTACACCTTC | CASAAGGNYGYTF
NA | NA | TRBJ1-5 | TRBV28 | TGTGCCAGCAGTTTCTCATACGGTCAGGCGAATCAGCCCCAGCATTTT | CASSFSYGQANQPQHF
NA | NA | TRBJ1-6 | TRBV5-1 | TGCGCCAGCAGCTTGCGGGGTGGGAATTCACCCCTCCACTTT | CASSLRGGNSPLHF
NA | TRBD1 | TRBJ1-2 | TRBV4-1 | TGCGCCAGCAGCCAACCCGGGACAGAGGCCTACACCTTC | CASSQPGTEAYTF
NA | NA | TRBJ2-1 | TRBV29-1 | TGCAGCGCTCCGGGACTTCGAACCTACAATGAGCAGTTCTTC | CSAPGLRTYNEQFF
NA | NA | TRBJ2-2 | TRBV19 | TGTGCCAGTAGTATAGTACCAGGGTGGAACACCGGGGAGCTGTTTTTT | CASSIVPGWNTGELFF
NA | NA | TRBJ1-5 | TRBV6-1 | TGTGCCAGCAGTGGCAGCATGGCAGGAGGCAATCAGCCCCAGCATTTT | CASSGSMAGGNQPQHF
once | NA | TRBJ2-7 | TRBV28 | TGTGCCAGCAGTCCTCTGGAAAGGCTCCCCTTAATTTACGAGCAGTACTTC | CASSPLERLPLIYEQYF
NA | NA | TRBJ2-2 | TRBV6-2/TRBV6-3 | TGTGCCAGCAGTTACTCTCGCGGGAAGACAATTACCGGGGAGCTGTTTTTT | CASSYSRGKTITGELFF
once | NA | TRBJ1-5 | TRBV28 | TGTGCCAGCAGTTTGGAGGTTCAGCCCCAGCATTTT | CASSLEVQPQHF
NA | NA | TRBJ2-1 | TRBV7-2 | TGTGCCAGCAGCTTAATCGGGCGGAGAAGGTACAATGAGCAGTTCTTC | CASSLIGRRRYNEQFF
NA | NA | TRBJ2-7 | TRBV20-1 | TGCAGTGCTAGTGTCTCGGCGGACGAGCAGTACTTC | CSASVSADEQYF
once | TRBD1 | TRBJ1-5 | TRBV19 | TGTGCCAGTAGTATGGAGGGACAGGGTATTCAGCCCCAGCATTTT | CASSMEGQGIQPQHF
NA | NA | TRBJ2-5 | TRBV5-8 | TGTGCCAGCAGCTTGCACCAAGCAGAAGAGACCCAGTACTTC | CASSLHQAEETQYF
once | NA | TRBJ1-5 | TRBV19 | TGTGCCAGTAGTACATCAGAGGGGGTCAATCAGCCCCAGCATTTT | CASSTSEGVNQPQHF
NA | TRBD1 | TRBJ1-6 | TRBV27 | TGTGCCAGCAGCATGGACAGGGTAAACTCACCCCTCCACTTT | CASSMDRVNSPLHF
few | NA | TRBJ1-1 | TRBV14 | TGTGCCAGCAGCCTCATACCCTTTGAGAACACTGAAGCTTTCTTT | CASSLIPFENTEAFF
once | NA | TRBJ1-4 | TRBV7-2 | TGTGCCAGCAGCTTAGTTGGTCAGGGGTGGGGTGAAAAACTGTTTTTT | CASSLVGQGWGEKLFF
NA | TRBD2 | TRBJ2-1 | TRBV4-2 | TGTGCCAGCAGCCAAGATGGACTAGCGGGAGCCGGGCTTTACAATGAGCAGTTCTTC | CASSQDGLAGAGLYNEQFF
NA | NA | TRBJ2-3 | TRBV13 | TGTGCCAGCAGCTTAGACGGCGGGAGCACAGATACGCAGTATTTT | CASSLDGGSTDTQYF
NA | TRBD1 | TRBJ1-2 | TRBV6-6 | TGTGCCAGCAGGTCTACCGCAACAGGGGCGCGGGGCTACACCTTC | CASRSTATGARGYTF
NA | TRBD2 | TRBJ2-1 | TRBV4-3 | TGCGCCAGCAGCCAAGATATAGCGGGGGGGTACCGCAATGAGCAGTTCTTC | CASSQDIAGGYRNEQFF
once | NA | TRBJ2-2 | TRBV9 | TGTGCCAGCAGCCTATACTCCATACCGAACACCGGGGAGCTGTTTTTT | CASSLYSIPNTGELFF
few | TRBD1 | TRBJ1-2 | TRBV6-5 | TGTGCCAGCAGGGGACAGGGGACATCCAACTATGGCTACACCTTC | CASRGQGTSNYGYTF
NA | NA | TRBJ1-2 | TRBV7-3 | TGTGCCAGCAGCCCATCGACCGACTATGGCTACACCTTC | CASSPSTDYGYTF
NA | NA | TRBJ1-4 | TRBV30 | TGTGCCTGGAGAAGCCCCGGGGCAGGGCTTAATGAAAAACTGTTTTTT | CAWRSPGAGLNEKLFF
NA | TRBD1 | TRBJ1-4 | TRBV6-6 | TGTGCCAGCAGTTTGGGACAGGGATCAACTAATGAAAAACTGTTTTTT | CASSLGQGSTNEKLFF
NA | TRBD1 | TRBJ1-6 | TRBV18 | TGTGCCAGCTCACAAGGACAGGGGGCCCTTAATTCACCCCTCCACTTT | CASSQGQGALNSPLHF
NA | NA | TRBJ1-4 | TRBV9 | TGTGCCAGCAGCGAATCCAGAGGGCTGAGTGAAAAACTGTTTTTT | CASSESRGLSEKLFF
NA | TRBD1 | TRBJ2-3 | TRBV20-1 | TGCAGTGCTAGTCCCTCTACAGGGGCCCTTTACACAGATACGCAGTATTTT | CSASPSTGALYTDTQYF
once | NA | TRBJ2-7 | TRBV19 | TGTGCCAGTAGTGAAGAGGGCACCGAGCAGTACTTC | CASSEEGTEQYF
NA | NA | TRBJ1-6 | TRBV3-1/TRBV3-2 | TGTGCCAGCAGCCAAGATCTCGGGAGCTCCTATAATTCACCCCTCCACTTT | CASSQDLGSSYNSPLHF
NA | NA | TRBJ2-1 | TRBV7-3 | TGTGCCAGCAGCTCACAGGGACCCGGACCCTTGAATGAGCAGTTCTTC | CASSSQGPGPLNEQFF
NA | NA | TRBJ2-3 | TRBV28 | TGTGCCAGCTTGGGGGACCCCTCAGCAGATACGCAGTATTTT | CASLGDPSADTQYF
NA | NA | TRBJ2-5 | TRBV20-1 | TGCAGTTCCGGACGGCAAGAGACCCAGTACTTC | CSSGRQETQYF
NA | TRBD1 | TRBJ1-1 | TRBV5-1 | TGCGCCAGCAGCTTGGCCCGACAGGGGGCGAAGGACACTGAAGCTTTCTTT | CASSLARQGAKDTEAFF
NA | NA | TRBJ2-5 | TRBV3-1/TRBV3-2 | TGTGCCAGCAGCCATAGCGTTAGGGAGACCCAGTACTTC | CASSHSVRETQYF
NA | NA | TRBJ1-1 | TRBV7-6 | TGTGCCAGCAGCTCAGGACAAGGCGCCACTGAAGCTTTCTTT | CASSSGQGATEAFF
NA | TRBD1 | TRBJ1-4 | TRBV13 | TGTGCCAGCAGCCCCTGGACAGGGGATGAAAAACTGTTTTTT | CASSPWTGDEKLFF
NA | NA | TRBJ2-7 | TRBV6-5 | TGTGCCAGCAGTTACAGGGGGGGGCTCCCCTACGAGCAGTACTTC | CASSYRGGLPYEQYF
NA | NA | TRBJ1-1 | TRBV7-9 | TGTGCCAGCAGCTTAGAACGGAGTGAAGCTTTCTTT | CASSLERSEAFF
NA | NA | TRBJ1-4 | TRBV18 | TGTGCCAGCTCACCTCTAAAAGGGTGGAAACTGTTTTTT | CASSPLKGWKLFF
NA | NA | TRBJ2-1 | TRBV30 | TGTGCCTGGAGTGGCTACAATGAGCAGTTCTTC | CAWSGYNEQFF
NA | TRBD1 | TRBJ2-3 | TRBV4-1 | TGCGCCAGCAGCCCAGGGGGTAGCCCTGCAGATACGCAGTATTTT | CASSPGGSPADTQYF
NA | TRBD1 | TRBJ1-3 | TRBV12-3/TRBV12-4 | TGTGCCAGGGGACAGGGGTCTGGAAACACCATATATTTT | CARGQGSGNTIYF
NA | NA | TRBJ2-5 | TRBV5-1 | TGCGCCAGCAGCTTGGGGAGCAAACAAGAGACCCAGTACTTC | CASSLGSKQETQYF
many | NA | TRBJ2-5 | TRBV20-1 | TGCAGTGCTAGGGGACGGGAGACCCAGTACTTC | CSARGRETQYF
NA | NA | TRBJ1-2 | TRBV7-2 | TGTGCCAGCAGCGACTCGTACGGGACTCAAGGCTACACCTTC | CASSDSYGTQGYTF
NA | NA | TRBJ1-5 | TRBV6-2/TRBV6-3 | TGTGCCAGCAGCATAGGACAGCTTAGCAATCAGCCCCAGCATTTT | CASSIGQLSNQPQHF
NA | NA | TRBJ2-5 | TRBV5-4 | TGTGCCAGCAGCTTAAATGAGAGACAAGAGACCCAGTACTTC | CASSLNERQETQYF
NA | NA | TRBJ2-7 | TRBV24-1 | TGTGCCACCAGTGATCCCAGTGATGGGAGCTACGAGCAGTACTTC | CATSDPSDGSYEQYF
NA | NA | TRBJ2-7 | TRBV7-9 | TGTGCCAGCAGCTTAGGTCCCAGGGCGGACGAGCAGTACTTC | CASSLGPRADEQYF
NA | TRBD1 | TRBJ2-7 | TRBV7-9 | TGTGCCAGCAGCGTAAACAGGGGGCCGTACGAGCAGTACTTC | CASSVNRGPYEQYF
NA | NA | TRBJ2-5 | TRBV6-5 | TGTGCCAGCGAATTATCGGCTAGCTTAGGGACCCAGTACTTC | CASELSASLGTQYF
NA | NA | TRBJ2-3 | TRBV9 | TGTGCCAGCAGCGTACCCGGGACAAGAGATACGCAGTATTTT | CASSVPGTRDTQYF
NA | TRBD2 | TRBJ2-1 | TRBV9 | TGTGCCAGCAGCGAGACTAGCGCCAATGAGCAGTTCTTC | CASSETSANEQFF
NA | NA | TRBJ2-4 | TRBV19 | TGTGCCAGTAGTAAGGAGGGCAGGGGGAAAAACATTCAGTACTTC | CASSKEGRGKNIQYF